This T cell receptor (beta chain) was observed in a study of blood T cell repertoires in COVID-19. CDR1 and CDR2 from the germline V gene are SGHRS and YFSETQ. The CDR3 has 17 residues. Trimming took 0 bases from V and 6 from J; bases not matched to a gene: 11. Clones were read by immunoSEQ multiplex PCR, and TCRdb kept only the in-frame ones, dropping some. The sample shows 250,000 to 300,000 clones, approximately 91% of them seen only once. The chain couples TRBV5-1 to TRBJ2-1, with 8 bases matching TRBD2. The sequencing input was peripheral blood. The clonotype comes from a woman in her 30s with acute or convalescent COVID-19. CDR3 loop: CASSLATLAGPSNEQFF. Here the CDR3 DNA reads TGCGCCAGCAGCTTGGCAACTCTAGCGGGTCCTAGCAATGAGCAGTTCTTC.